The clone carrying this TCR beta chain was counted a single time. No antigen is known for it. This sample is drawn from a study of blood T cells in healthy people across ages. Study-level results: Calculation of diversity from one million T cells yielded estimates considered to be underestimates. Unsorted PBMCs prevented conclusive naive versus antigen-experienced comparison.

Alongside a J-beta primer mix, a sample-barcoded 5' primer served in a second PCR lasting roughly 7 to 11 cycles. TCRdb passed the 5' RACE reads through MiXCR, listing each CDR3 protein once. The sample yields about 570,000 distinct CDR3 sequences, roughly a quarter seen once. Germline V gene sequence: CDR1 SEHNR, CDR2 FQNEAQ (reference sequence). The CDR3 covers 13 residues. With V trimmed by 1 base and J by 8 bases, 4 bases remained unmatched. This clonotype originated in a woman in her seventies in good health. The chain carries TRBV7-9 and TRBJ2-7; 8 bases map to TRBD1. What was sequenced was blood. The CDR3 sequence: CASSLGGQAQQYF. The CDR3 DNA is TGTGCCAGCAGCTTAGGGGGACAGGCTCAGCAGTACTTC.